This T cell receptor (beta chain) was observed in a study of T cells of healthy individuals. This clonotype came up a few times. The trim removed 6 bases at V and 7 bases at J, leaving 9 bases unmatched. The length of the CDR3 is 15 residues. TCRdb called the 5' RACE reads again in MiXCR, with one record for every CDR3 protein. The sample lists 55,000 to 65,000 distinct CDR3 sequences, 15% to 20% seen once, with approximately 4.8% in the top ten. The sequence came from a human donor in good health. The rearrangement joins TRBV12-3 or TRBV12-4 to TRBJ2-1; TRBD2 agrees at 10 bases. Here the CDR3 DNA reads TGTGCCAGCAGCTGGGGACTAGCGATTACGAATGAGCAGTTCTTC. Amino acids: CASSWGLAITNEQFF.